The 24 T cell receptor beta chains given below trace back to one sample, sequenced in a study of CD8 T cells in ankylosing spondylitis. Study-wide results and limits: It appeared that ankylosing spondylitis blood was characterized by a TCR beta motif of under ten highly homologous variants.

These receptors have no known antigen. TCRdb redid the calling of the 5' RACE reads with MiXCR, one entry per CDR3 protein. The table shows 220,000 or so distinct CDR3 sequences, with about 18% occurring only once. Sequences were obtained from blood, either unsorted or a sorted T cell fraction (not recorded which). The receptors shown here come from a male donor with ankylosing spondylitis.

This clonotype was counted many times. The chain has TRBV12-3 or TRBV12-4 and TRBJ2-2, with D perhaps matching TRBD2 (6 bases). V lost 3 bases, J lost 4 bases, and 9 bases lay in between. The CDR3 is 14 amino acids. CDR3 region: CASSLEGSTGELFF. The DNA of the CDR3 is TGTGCCAGCAGTTTGGAGGGTAGCACCGGGGAGCTGTTTTTT.

The rearrangement joins TRBV7-9 to TRBJ2-5, with TRBD1 identical over 7 bases. J gave up 1 base and V 9 bases, and 11 bases lay outside the gene matches. The CDR3 is 15 amino acids. The germline gives CDR1 SEHNR, CDR2 FQNEAQ (reference sequence). CDR3 nucleotide sequence: TGTGCCAGTCAAAACACAGGGGCCCCCCAAGAGACCCAGTACTTC. Protein product: CASQNTGAPQETQYF.

This clonotype was seen a handful of times. This chain uses TRBV21-1 with TRBJ2-3; the table's D call of TRBD1 was not tested on the DNA. TRBV21-1 is recorded as a pseudogene. The CDR3 runs to 17 residues. CDR3 loop: CASSKAIGGGPCATQYF. The CDR3 DNA reads as TGTGCCAGCAGCAAAGCCATAGGCGGGGGTCCTTGTGCTACGCAGTATTTT.

This clonotype was seen a handful of times. The chain is built from TRBV5-1 and TRBJ2-7; 10 bases align to TRBD1. The CDR3 is 14 amino acids. The junction had 6 bases not matched to a gene; V was cut back by 4 bases and J by 5 bases. Germline V gene data show CDR1 as SGHRS and CDR2 as YFSETQ. This CDR3 is CASSMGQGSHEQYF. The CDR3 DNA follows: TGCGCCAGCAGCATGGGACAGGGGTCTCACGAGCAGTACTTC.

This chain connects TRBV12-3 or TRBV12-4 to TRBJ2-7; 7 positions agree with TRBD1. Trimming removed 3 bases from V and 0 bases from J; junction bases left unmatched: 2. The CDR3 loop spans 14 amino acids. In nucleotides, the CDR3 is TGTGCCAGCAGTTTGACAGGGACCTCCTACGAGCAGTACTTC. Translated, it gives CASSLTGTSYEQYF.

Many counts were recorded for this clonotype. V and J are TRBV28 and TRBJ2-1, with TRBD2 matching over 11 bases. The CDR3 has 16 residues. V lost 5 bases, J lost 0 bases, and 3 bases stayed unmatched. Germline CDR1 MDHEN, CDR2 SYDVKM. This CDR3 is CASSTTSGSSYNEQFF. The CDR3 region has the DNA TGTGCCAGCAGTACAACTAGCGGGAGCTCCTACAATGAGCAGTTCTTC.

The chain employs TRBV9 and TRBJ1-4; D is possibly TRBD1 (5 bases). CDR3 length: 14 residues. V was shortened by 3 bases and J by 7 bases, with 13 bases between the two germline ends. Germline V CDR1 and CDR2: SGDLS, YYNGEE. The CDR3 spells CASSAIPGGEKLFF. CDR3 DNA: TGTGCCAGCAGCGCCATCCCTGGGGGTGAAAAACTGTTTTTT.

The J gene is TRBJ1-2, the V gene TRBV12-5, with D possibly matching TRBD1 (6 bases). Looked up from germline, CDR1 is LGHNT and CDR2 is FRNRAP. The length of the CDR3 is 14 residues. The V gene lost 6 bases and the J gene lost 3 bases, with 14 bases spanning the gap. The DNA for the CDR3 is TGTGCTAGTGGAGCTGGGGACACTTACTATGGCTACACCTTC. Its protein product is CASGAGDTYYGYTF.

The gene calls are TRBV4-1 and TRBJ2-7; D gene uncertain. The CDR3 contains 13 residues. Trimming cost V 0 bases and J 3 bases, with 6 bases left between them. Germline CDR1 is MGHRA and CDR2 is YSYEKL. CDR3 sequence (DNA): TGCGCCAGCAGCCAAGAGAGCTACTACGAGCAGTACTTC. Translating it yields CASSQESYYEQYF.

The CDR3 nucleotides read TGTGCCAGCAGTTTCCCGGGGCCAGACAGCAGAAATTACAATGAGCAGTTCTTC. Translating gives CASSFPGPDSRNYNEQFF. The chain is built from TRBV27 and TRBJ2-1; D may correspond to TRBD1 or TRBD2 (5 bases each). V lost 3 bases, J lost 4 bases, and 22 bases lay in between. CDR3 length: 18 amino acids. Germline assignment: CDR1 MNHEY and CDR2 SMNVEV (reference sequence).

This chain links TRBV6-1 with TRBJ1-2; D gene unclear. This CDR3 has 14 amino acids. Trimming removed 6 bases at V and 1 base at J, with 12 bases between. The germline CDR1 and CDR2 sequences are MNHNS and SASEGT. As DNA, the CDR3 is TGTGCCAGCAGCGAGGAGGGCAATAACTATGGCTACACCTTC. Amino acid sequence: CASSEEGNNYGYTF.

This clonotype was seen a handful of times. The chain recombines TRBV20-1 with TRBJ2-7; 7 nucleotides align to TRBD2. From germline, CDR1 is DFQATT and CDR2 SNEGSKA (reference sequence). V gave up 5 bases and J gave up 2 bases; unmatched junction bases: 15. The CDR3 loop spans 16 amino acids. Here the CDR3 reads CSAPDGEGSLAYEQYF. The DNA of the CDR3 is TGCAGTGCTCCCGACGGGGAGGGGTCCCTCGCCTACGAGCAGTACTTC.

The chain is built from TRBV30 and TRBJ2-7, with D perhaps matching TRBD1 or TRBD2 (5 bases each). The CDR3 has 13 residues. V shed 0 bases and J shed 2 bases, with 8 bases lying between them. Germline V gene data show CDR1 as GTSNPN and CDR2 as SVGIG (reference sequence). CDR3 nucleotide sequence: TGTGCCTGGAGTGTGGGGGTACCCTACGAGCAGTACTTC. Translating it yields CAWSVGVPYEQYF.

The V call is TRBV12-3 or TRBV12-4, the J call TRBJ2-5; 10 bases agree with TRBD1. The V and J ends lost 5 bases and 2 bases, in that order; junction bases with no gene match: 8. The CDR3 consists of 16 residues. CDR3 residues: CASSALDRGRQETQYF. The CDR3 region has the DNA TGTGCCAGCAGTGCCCTCGACAGGGGGCGACAAGAGACCCAGTACTTC.

In its sample, this clonotype was seen many times. V usage is TRBV12-3 or TRBV12-4 and J usage is TRBJ1-5; no reliable D call. Trimming removed 1 base at V and 3 bases at J, with 7 bases between. The length of the CDR3 is 14 residues. The CDR3 here is CASSLDTYNQPQHF. CDR3 sequence (DNA): TGTGCCAGCAGTTTAGACACTTACAATCAGCCCCAGCATTTT.

V gene TRBV6-2 or TRBV6-3 combines with J gene TRBJ1-1; D is unresolved. The V gene's germline CDR1 is MNHEY and CDR2 SVGEGT. The V and J ends lost 2 bases and 0 bases respectively, with 10 bases between them. The CDR3 has 15 residues. CDR3: CASSYRRAMNTEAFF. The DNA for the CDR3 is TGTGCCAGCAGTTACCGCCGAGCCATGAACACTGAAGCTTTCTTT.

This clonotype appeared a few times. The J gene is TRBJ1-1, the V gene TRBV4-1; D not resolved. The germline gives CDR1 MGHRA, CDR2 YSYEKL. This CDR3 spans 14 amino acids. V gave up 4 bases and J gave up 4 bases, with 13 bases separating them. The CDR3 is CASSPHGVPTEAFF. CDR3 sequence (DNA): TGCGCCAGCAGCCCCCACGGGGTCCCCACTGAAGCTTTCTTT.

As DNA, the CDR3 is TGCAGTGCTAGAGGACAGGCGTACGCTCACACTGAAGCTTTCTTT. Translated: CSARGQAYAHTEAFF. The V and J genes are TRBV20-1 and TRBJ1-1; tentative D call: TRBD1 (6 bases). The CDR3 covers 15 residues. Trimming pared 1 base from V and 3 bases from J, leaving 15 bases between. Germline V gives CDR1 DFQATT, CDR2 SNEGSKA (reference sequence).

The chain uses TRBV5-1 and TRBJ2-7; D not resolved. The CDR3 contains 11 residues. V lost 5 bases, J lost 5 bases, and 8 bases lay in between. In germline, CDR1 is SGHRS, CDR2 YFSETQ. The CDR3 coding sequence is TGCGCCAGCAGAGGACCGGACGAGCAGTACTTC. It codes for CASRGPDEQYF.

This clonotype was counted a few times. The chain's CDR3 is CSVDTRGDEQYF. As DNA, the CDR3 is TGCAGCGTTGATACGCGAGGGGACGAGCAGTACTTC. The V gene is TRBV29-1, the J gene TRBJ2-7; D might be TRBD1 or TRBD2, each matching 5 bases. Trimming removed 3 bases at V and 5 bases at J, with 11 bases between. Germline V gene lookup returns CDR1 SQVTM and CDR2 ANQGSEA. The CDR3 has 12 amino acids.

This clonotype was counted between two and nine times. The chain is built from TRBV12-3 or TRBV12-4 and TRBJ1-5; TRBD1 might be the D (6 bases). This CDR3 has 15 residues. Trimming shortened V by 3 bases and J by 4 bases, and 13 bases separated the two germline ends. The CDR3 coding sequence is TGTGCCAGCAGTTTTGAGGTGGGGGCGAATCAGCCCCAGCATTTT. Amino acid sequence: CASSFEVGANQPQHF.

This chain joins TRBV30 and TRBJ2-2; no clear D. The ends were cut back, 0 bases at V and 6 bases at J, with 11 bases in the middle. CDR3 length: 14 residues. Germline V gene lookup returns CDR1 GTSNPN and CDR2 SVGIG (reference sequence). The CDR3 DNA reads as TGTGCCTGGAGTGTACCGGGCTTACCCGGGGAGCTGTTTTTT. This codes for CAWSVPGLPGELFF.

The rearrangement uses TRBV7-2 and TRBJ2-1, with D maybe TRBD2 (7 bases). Looked up from germline, CDR1 is SGHTA and CDR2 is FQGNSA. V lost 0 bases and J lost 3, with 18 bases in between. This CDR3 contains 18 residues. In DNA form, the CDR3 reads TGTGCCAGCAGCTTAGCAGGGGGAGTTGGGACTATCTACAATGAGCAGTTCTTC. Protein: CASSLAGGVGTIYNEQFF.

V and J are TRBV3-1 and TRBJ1-1, with 8 bases lining up with TRBD1. The J segment lost 1 base and the V segment lost 5 bases, leaving 6 bases of the junction unmatched. Germline CDR1 and CDR2: LGHDT and YNNKEL (reference sequence). This CDR3 has 15 residues. CDR3 bases: TGTGCCAGCAGCGCTCCGGACAGGGCGAACACTGAAGCTTTCTTT. Its translation: CASSAPDRANTEAFF.